The 2 T cell receptor beta chains below come from one sample, sequenced in a study of shared clonotypes between healthy human individuals. The repertoire was sequenced with immunoSEQ multiplex PCR; TCRdb's copy has only in-frame clones and lacks some. The repertoire holds 90,000 to 150,000 clones, about 71% seen once, with roughly a quarter in the top ten. The material sequenced was memory CD8+ T cells sorted from blood. Indicated subset: CD45RO+ cells pooled with CCR7-negative TemRA cells. The origin of the receptors is a woman under 40 in good health.

This clone was seen only once. The rearrangement joins TRBV30 to TRBJ2-1; 10 bases agree with TRBD2. Germline V gene sequence: CDR1 GTSNPN, CDR2 SVGIG (reference sequence). The V segment lost 2 bases and the J segment 6 bases; nucleotides outside the gene matches: 10. The CDR3 sequence is 16 residues long. The chain's CDR3 is CAWSNALAGVGNEQFF. DNA for the CDR3: TGTGCCTGGAGTAACGCCCTAGCGGGAGTAGGCAATGAGCAGTTCTTC.

For this clone: A much larger clone lies a single base off, so this may be a read error. The V call is TRBV29-1, the J call TRBJ2-5; 13 bases align to TRBD2. Germline V gene sequence: CDR1 SQVTM, CDR2 ANQGSEA. The CDR3 is 15 amino acids. V lost 6 bases, J lost 3 bases, and 7 bases stayed unmatched. CDR3 sequence (DNA): TGCAGCGTAGGCGGGACTAGCGGGAAGGAAGAGACCCAGTACTTC. It codes for CSVGGTSGKEETQYF.